The source of this T cell receptor beta chain is a study of shared clonotypes between healthy human individuals. The trim removed 4 bases at V and 5 bases at J, leaving 8 bases unmatched. CDR3 length: 16 amino acids. Germline V gene data show CDR1 as LGHNA and CDR2 as YSLEER. Clones were sequenced by immunoSEQ multiplex PCR, and TCRdb holds only the in-frame ones, with some missing. The sample consists of about 2 million clones, roughly 94% of them appearing once. CD8 cells regarded as naive lacked CD45RO, were positively chosen for CCR7, and omitted terminally differentiated effector memory CD45RA+ cells. This clone was detected only once.

The source of this sequence is a man in his late teens or twenties in good health. The sample consisted of naive CD8+ T cells sorted from blood. The gene calls are TRBV4-3 and TRBJ2-3; TRBD2 matches 11 bases. CDR3: CASSRSLAGEGDTQYF. The CDR3 bases are TGCGCCAGCAGCCGCTCACTAGCGGGAGAAGGAGATACGCAGTATTTT.